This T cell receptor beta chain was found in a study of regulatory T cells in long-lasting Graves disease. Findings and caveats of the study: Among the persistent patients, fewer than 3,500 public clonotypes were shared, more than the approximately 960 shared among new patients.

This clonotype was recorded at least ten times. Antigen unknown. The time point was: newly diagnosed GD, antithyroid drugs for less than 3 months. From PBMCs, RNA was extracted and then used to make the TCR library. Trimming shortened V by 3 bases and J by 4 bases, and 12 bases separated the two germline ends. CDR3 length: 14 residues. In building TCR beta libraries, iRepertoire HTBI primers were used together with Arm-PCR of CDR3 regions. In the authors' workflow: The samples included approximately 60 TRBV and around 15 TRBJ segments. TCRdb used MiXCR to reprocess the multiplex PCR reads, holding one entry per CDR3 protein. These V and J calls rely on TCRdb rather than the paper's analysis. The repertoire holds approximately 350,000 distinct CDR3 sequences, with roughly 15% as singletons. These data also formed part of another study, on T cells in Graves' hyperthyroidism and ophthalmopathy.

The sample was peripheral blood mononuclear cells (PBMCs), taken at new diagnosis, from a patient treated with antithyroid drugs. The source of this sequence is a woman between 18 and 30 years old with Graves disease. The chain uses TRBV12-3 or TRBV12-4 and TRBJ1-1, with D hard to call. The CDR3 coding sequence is TGTGCCAGCAGTTTTATCCAGAGTACCACTGAAGCTTTCTTT. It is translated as CASSFIQSTTEAFF.